The clone carrying this T cell receptor beta chain occurred a few times. Its antigen is currently unknown. This CDR3 is 14 amino acids long. V was clipped by 4 bases and J by 7 bases; unmatched bases: 4. Looked up from germline, CDR1 is SEHNR and CDR2 is FQNEAQ (reference sequence). It was with 60 Vbeta and 13 Jbeta primers that the PCR ran. Authors' processing steps: The authors later counted around 80 million unique TCR beta chains, some 12 million of them shared. Clones were sequenced by immunoSEQ multiplex PCR, and TCRdb holds only the in-frame ones, with some missing. The DNA gave D and trimming, while V, J and clone size come from that table. The sample yields 150,000 to 200,000 clones, 75% seen once. The sample belongs to a study of cytomegalovirus exposure and HLA in healthy donors. Findings of the study overall: Earlier analysis found most TCR beta V segments productive about 87% or about 30% of the time. Later work associated fewer than 20,000 TCR beta sequences with HLA alleles at 0.05 false discovery rate.

This sequence joins TRBV7-9 and TRBJ1-4; 9 bases fit TRBD1. Material for sequencing was PBMCs. The TCR sequence derives from a woman aged 50 to 65 in good health and CMV-seropositive. The CDR3 DNA follows: TGTGCCAGCAGCTCGGACAGGGGAGGTGAAAAACTGTTTTTT. Protein product: CASSSDRGGEKLFF.